The text below deals with one TCR beta chain. The antigen is unknown. The protocol was immunoSEQ multiplex PCR, while the TCRdb copy is restricted to in-frame clones and leaves out a portion. The sample lists about 32,000 clones, 81% seen once, with approximately 15% in the top ten. The data are from a study of a mutant IDH1 vaccine in newly diagnosed glioma. The wider study: Most had both radiotherapy and temozolomide beforehand; others had only one. Study-level points and caveats: Pseudoprogression appears to have had no connection to changes in top peripheral T cell clonotypes.

The CDR3 totals 16 residues. The germline V and J ends were trimmed by 5 bases and 4 bases, with 21 bases remaining between them. Germline assignment: CDR1 SEHNR and CDR2 FQNEAQ (reference sequence). Specified time point: week 35, safety follow-up. In the vaccine, a single dose held 300 ug of the mutant IDH1 20-mer peptide, along with topical imiquimod. The V gene is TRBV7-9, the J gene TRBJ2-7, with D maybe TRBD2 (6 bases). The sequence derives from a man aged 25-40 years with glioma. Material: PBMCs, obtained from a glioma patient whose treatment included an IDH1 peptide vaccine. Here the CDR3 reads CASSPPPRAGNYEQYF. CDR3 nucleotide sequence: TGTGCCAGCAGCCCACCGCCGCGTGCGGGGAATTACGAGCAGTACTTC.